These T cell receptor beta chains were read from a single sample in a study of T cell clonotyping in hematopoietic cell transplantation. Sequencing was performed with immunoSEQ multiplex PCR; in TCRdb, only in-frame clones are kept and a portion is missing. Of some 40,000 clones in the sample, less than 85% were seen once. The sample was peripheral blood mononuclear cells, taken before stem cell transplant. The source is a man aged 60 to 75 with acute myeloid leukemia. Some clones in this sample may be carry-over from other donors' samples. Both conserved end residues are part of each CDR3. Fields, in order: D gene, J gene, V gene, clone size, CDR3 protein, CDR3 DNA. D genes are given only for firm matches. Clone size is stated in some rows and not others, as once, few, many or a class when expanded.

d_call: .; j_call: TRBJ2-7; v_call: TRBV19; clone_size: .; cdr3_aa: CASSIGYEQYF; cdr3_nt: TGTGCCAGTAGTATAGGATACGAGCAGTACTTC
d_call: .; j_call: TRBJ1-2; v_call: TRBV6-6; clone_size: .; cdr3_aa: CASLGRSIGYTF; cdr3_nt: TGTGCCAGCCTTGGACGGTCTATAGGCTACACCTTC
d_call: .; j_call: TRBJ1-5; v_call: TRBV7-2; clone_size: .; cdr3_aa: CASSPQTGDGVQPQHF; cdr3_nt: TGTGCCAGCAGCCCCCAGACAGGTGATGGGGTTCAGCCCCAGCATTTT
d_call: .; j_call: TRBJ1-2; v_call: TRBV29-1; clone_size: .; cdr3_aa: CSVEGLNNYGYTF; cdr3_nt: TGCAGCGTTGAAGGGCTCAATAACTATGGCTACACCTTC
d_call: TRBD1; j_call: TRBJ1-4; v_call: TRBV7-9; clone_size: .; cdr3_aa: CASSSQRTGLYEKLFF; cdr3_nt: TGTGCCAGCAGCTCTCAACGGACAGGGCTTTATGAAAAACTGTTTTTT
d_call: TRBD1; j_call: TRBJ1-6; v_call: TRBV5-1; clone_size: .; cdr3_aa: CASRKGQGADNSPLHF; cdr3_nt: TGCGCCAGCAGGAAAGGACAGGGGGCCGATAATTCACCCCTCCACTTT
d_call: TRBD1; j_call: TRBJ1-1; v_call: TRBV7-9; clone_size: .; cdr3_aa: CASSPDRGVEAFF; cdr3_nt: TGTGCCAGCAGCCCCGACAGGGGGGTCGAAGCTTTCTTT
d_call: .; j_call: TRBJ1-2; v_call: TRBV28; clone_size: .; cdr3_aa: CASRLLGTGYTF; cdr3_nt: TGTGCCAGCAGGTTACTCGGGACTGGCTACACCTTC
d_call: .; j_call: TRBJ2-5; v_call: TRBV13; clone_size: .; cdr3_aa: CASGGGETQYF; cdr3_nt: TGTGCCAGCGGGGGCGGGGAGACCCAGTACTTC
d_call: .; j_call: TRBJ2-2; v_call: TRBV14; clone_size: .; cdr3_aa: CASRQQDTGELFF; cdr3_nt: TGTGCCAGCAGGCAACAGGACACCGGGGAGCTGTTTTTT
d_call: .; j_call: TRBJ1-5; v_call: TRBV5-1; clone_size: once; cdr3_aa: CASSFRGGEPQHF; cdr3_nt: TGCGCCAGCAGCTTTCGGGGAGGGGAGCCCCAGCATTTT
d_call: TRBD1; j_call: TRBJ1-5; v_call: TRBV29-1; clone_size: .; cdr3_aa: CSVGGTGPNQPQHF; cdr3_nt: TGCAGCGTTGGAGGGACAGGTCCTAATCAGCCCCAGCATTTT
d_call: .; j_call: TRBJ1-5; v_call: TRBV16; clone_size: .; cdr3_aa: CASSPGTDNEGNQPQHF; cdr3_nt: TGTGCCAGCAGCCCCGGGACGGACAATGAGGGCAATCAGCCCCAGCATTTT
d_call: .; j_call: TRBJ2-2; v_call: TRBV5-1; clone_size: few; cdr3_aa: CASSLNFGANTGELFF; cdr3_nt: TGCGCCAGCAGCTTGAATTTTGGGGCGAACACCGGGGAGCTGTTTTTT
d_call: .; j_call: TRBJ2-5; v_call: TRBV7-2; clone_size: once; cdr3_aa: CASSYNRLQETQYF; cdr3_nt: TGTGCCAGCAGCTATAACAGGTTACAAGAGACCCAGTACTTC
d_call: .; j_call: TRBJ2-3; v_call: TRBV7-6; clone_size: .; cdr3_aa: CASSSLPDTQYF; cdr3_nt: TGTGCCAGCAGCTCCCTTCCAGATACGCAGTATTTT
d_call: .; j_call: TRBJ2-2; v_call: TRBV25-1; clone_size: once; cdr3_aa: CASSASRLHTGELFF; cdr3_nt: TGTGCCAGCAGTGCCTCCCGACTACACACCGGGGAGCTGTTTTTT
d_call: TRBD1; j_call: TRBJ1-3; v_call: TRBV29-1; clone_size: .; cdr3_aa: CSVGGQGIGNTIYF; cdr3_nt: TGCAGCGTCGGGGGACAGGGAATCGGAAACACCATATATTTT
d_call: .; j_call: TRBJ1-3; v_call: TRBV6-1; clone_size: .; cdr3_aa: CASSESPQSSGNTIYF; cdr3_nt: TGTGCCAGCAGTGAGTCTCCGCAGAGCTCTGGAAACACCATATATTTT
d_call: .; j_call: TRBJ1-4; v_call: TRBV7-3; clone_size: .; cdr3_aa: CASTPPQGDEKLFF; cdr3_nt: TGTGCCAGCACTCCTCCGCAGGGTGACGAAAAACTGTTTTTT
d_call: TRBD1; j_call: TRBJ2-3; v_call: TRBV19; clone_size: .; cdr3_aa: CATFDRGREDTQYF; cdr3_nt: TGTGCCACCTTCGACAGGGGGCGAGAAGATACGCAGTATTTT
d_call: TRBD1; j_call: TRBJ2-5; v_call: TRBV6-1; clone_size: .; cdr3_aa: CASRARTGKETQYF; cdr3_nt: TGTGCCAGCAGGGCCCGGACAGGAAAAGAGACCCAGTACTTC
d_call: TRBD1; j_call: TRBJ2-1; v_call: TRBV7-3; clone_size: once; cdr3_aa: CASSATPGQGYNEQFF; cdr3_nt: TGTGCCAGCAGCGCCACCCCGGGACAGGGCTACAATGAGCAGTTCTTC
d_call: .; j_call: TRBJ1-6; v_call: TRBV7-6; clone_size: .; cdr3_aa: CASSPRVGGLNNSPLHF; cdr3_nt: TGTGCCAGCAGCCCCCGCGTAGGGGGTTTGAATAATTCACCCCTCCACTTT
d_call: .; j_call: TRBJ2-7; v_call: TRBV2; clone_size: .; cdr3_aa: CASSVGDNSYEQYF; cdr3_nt: TGTGCCAGCAGTGTCGGTGACAACTCCTACGAGCAGTACTTC
d_call: .; j_call: TRBJ1-1; v_call: TRBV7-3; clone_size: .; cdr3_aa: CASSLLGGLMNTEAFF; cdr3_nt: TGTGCCAGCAGCTTATTAGGCGGTCTTATGAACACTGAAGCTTTCTTT
d_call: TRBD1; j_call: TRBJ1-6; v_call: TRBV7-9; clone_size: .; cdr3_aa: CASSLQGANNSPLHF; cdr3_nt: TGTGCCAGCAGCTTACAGGGGGCGAACAATTCACCCCTCCACTTT